The source of this T cell receptor beta chain is a study of T-cell memory formation after mild COVID-19. A single record per CDR3 protein comes from TCRdb applying MiXCR to the 5' RACE reads. The sample contains 470,000 or so distinct CDR3 sequences, around 18% of which appear only once. V was pared by 0 bases and J by 5 bases, with 7 bases between. CDR1 MNHEY and CDR2 SVGEGT come from the germline V gene. The CDR3 extends over 13 amino acids. The sample holds many counts of this clonotype. The TCR sequence derives from an adult woman who had mild COVID-19 (a few samples of this study predate the infection). Cell type and time point are not known. J is TRBJ1-2 and V is TRBV6-2 or TRBV6-3; D call uncertain. The specimen sequenced was PBMCs or a T cell subset sorted from them (not recorded which). The CDR3 DNA follows: TGTGCCAGCAGTTACTCCGTTCAATATGGCTACACCTTC. The encoded protein is CASSYSVQYGYTF.